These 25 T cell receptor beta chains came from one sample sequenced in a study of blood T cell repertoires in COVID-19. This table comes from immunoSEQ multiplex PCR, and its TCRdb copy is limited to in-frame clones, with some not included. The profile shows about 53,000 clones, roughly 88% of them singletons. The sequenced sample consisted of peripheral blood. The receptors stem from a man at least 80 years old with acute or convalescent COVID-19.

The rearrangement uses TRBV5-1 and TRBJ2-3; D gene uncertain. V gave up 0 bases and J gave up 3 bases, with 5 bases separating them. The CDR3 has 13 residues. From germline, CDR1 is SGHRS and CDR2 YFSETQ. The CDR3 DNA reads TGCGCCAGCAGCTTGGTTTCGACAGATACGCAGTATTTT. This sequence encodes CASSLVSTDTQYF.

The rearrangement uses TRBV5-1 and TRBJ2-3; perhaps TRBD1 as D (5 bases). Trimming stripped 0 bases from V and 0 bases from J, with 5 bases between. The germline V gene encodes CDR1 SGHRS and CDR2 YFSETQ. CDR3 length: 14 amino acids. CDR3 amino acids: CASSLDRSTDTQYF. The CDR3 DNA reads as TGCGCCAGCAGCTTGGACAGGAGCACAGATACGCAGTATTTT.

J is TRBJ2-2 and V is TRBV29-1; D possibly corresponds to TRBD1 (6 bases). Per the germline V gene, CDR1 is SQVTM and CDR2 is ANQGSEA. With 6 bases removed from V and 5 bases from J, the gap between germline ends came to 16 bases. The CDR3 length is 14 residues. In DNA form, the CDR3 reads TGCAGCGTCTGGGCGGCAGGGGAGACCGGGGAGCTGTTTTTT. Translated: CSVWAAGETGELFF.

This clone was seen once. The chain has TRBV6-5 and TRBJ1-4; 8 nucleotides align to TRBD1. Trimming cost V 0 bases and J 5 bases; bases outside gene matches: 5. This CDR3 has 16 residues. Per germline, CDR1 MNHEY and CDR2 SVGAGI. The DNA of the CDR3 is TGTGCCAGCAGTTACTCCTCAGGGGGCCGGAATGAAAAACTGTTTTTT. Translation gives CASSYSSGGRNEKLFF.

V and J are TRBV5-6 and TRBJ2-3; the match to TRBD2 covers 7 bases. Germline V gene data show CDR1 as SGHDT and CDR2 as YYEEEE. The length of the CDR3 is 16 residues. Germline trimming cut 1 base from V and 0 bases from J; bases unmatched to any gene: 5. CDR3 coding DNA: TGTGCCAGCAGCTTGCTCCCGGGGGGTAGCACAGATACGCAGTATTTT. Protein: CASSLLPGGSTDTQYF.

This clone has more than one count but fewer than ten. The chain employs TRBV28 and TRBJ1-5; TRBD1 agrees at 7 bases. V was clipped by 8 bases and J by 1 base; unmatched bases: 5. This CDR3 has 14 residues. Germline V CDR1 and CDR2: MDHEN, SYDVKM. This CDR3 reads CASGTAGSNQPQHF. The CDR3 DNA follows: TGTGCCAGCGGGACAGCAGGAAGCAATCAGCCCCAGCATTTT.

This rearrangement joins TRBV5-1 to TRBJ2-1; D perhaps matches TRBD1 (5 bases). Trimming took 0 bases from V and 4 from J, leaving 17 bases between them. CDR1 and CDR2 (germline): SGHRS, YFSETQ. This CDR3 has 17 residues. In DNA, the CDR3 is TGCGCCAGCAGCTTGGTAGCCCGTAGGGGTTCTTACAATGAGCAGTTCTTC. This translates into CASSLVARRGSYNEQFF. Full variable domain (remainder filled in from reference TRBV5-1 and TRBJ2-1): KAGVTQTPRYLIKTRGQQVTLSCSPISGHRSVSWYQQTPGQGLQFLFEYFSETQRNKGNFPGRFSGRQFSNSRSEMNVSTLELGDSALYLCASSLVARRGSYNEQFFGPGTRLTVL.

The CDR3 coding sequence is TGTGCCAGTAGTATCGGGTTCAGGGCTGGAAACACCATATATTTT. Translated: CASSIGFRAGNTIYF. The chain employs TRBV19 and TRBJ1-3; possible D gene TRBD1, 5 bases. The CDR3 extends over 15 amino acids. Germline lookup yields CDR1 LNHDA and CDR2 SQIVND (reference sequence). The V end lost 3 bases, the J end lost 2 bases, and 11 bases lay between the germline ends.

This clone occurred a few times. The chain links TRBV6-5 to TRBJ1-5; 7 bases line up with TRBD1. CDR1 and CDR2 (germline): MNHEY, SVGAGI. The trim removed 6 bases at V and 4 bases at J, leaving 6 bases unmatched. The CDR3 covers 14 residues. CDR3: CASRYRGRNQPQHF. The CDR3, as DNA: TGTGCCAGCAGATACAGGGGTAGGAATCAGCCCCAGCATTTT.

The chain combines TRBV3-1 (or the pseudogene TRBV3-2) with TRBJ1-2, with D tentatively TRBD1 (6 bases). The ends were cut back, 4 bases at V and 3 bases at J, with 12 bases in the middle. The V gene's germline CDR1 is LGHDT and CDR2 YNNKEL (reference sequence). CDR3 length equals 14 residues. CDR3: CASSPARGYYGYTF. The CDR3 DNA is TGTGCCAGCAGCCCAGCCAGGGGCTACTATGGCTACACCTTC.

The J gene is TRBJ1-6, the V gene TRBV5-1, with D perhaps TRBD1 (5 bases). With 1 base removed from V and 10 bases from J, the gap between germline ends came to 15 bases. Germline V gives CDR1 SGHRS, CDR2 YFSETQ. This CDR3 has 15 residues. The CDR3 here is CASSLRQGYRSPLHF. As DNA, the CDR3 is TGCGCCAGCAGCTTGCGGCAGGGCTACCGGTCACCCCTCCACTTT.

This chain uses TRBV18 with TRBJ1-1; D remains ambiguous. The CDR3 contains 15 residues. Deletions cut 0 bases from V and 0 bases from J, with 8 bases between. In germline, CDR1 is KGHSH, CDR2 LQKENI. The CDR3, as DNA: TGTGCCAGCTCACCACCGTTGGGCCTGAACACTGAAGCTTTCTTT. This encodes CASSPPLGLNTEAFF.

In DNA, the CDR3 is TGTGCCAGCAGCCCGGGACAGGGGACAAATGAAAAACTGTTTTTT. This sequence encodes CASSPGQGTNEKLFF. The chain couples TRBV3-1 (or the pseudogene TRBV3-2) to TRBJ1-4, with TRBD1 matching 10 bases. The V gene's germline CDR1 is LGHDT and CDR2 YNNKEL (reference sequence). The CDR3 runs to 15 residues. V trimming: 4 bases; J trimming: 5 bases; junction bases outside the gene matches: 4.

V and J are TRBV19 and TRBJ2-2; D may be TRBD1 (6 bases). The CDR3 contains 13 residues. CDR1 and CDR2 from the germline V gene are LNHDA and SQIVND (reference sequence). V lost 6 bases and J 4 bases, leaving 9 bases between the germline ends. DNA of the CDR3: TGTGCCAGTAGACAGGGTGTCACCGGGGAGCTGTTTTTT. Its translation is CASRQGVTGELFF. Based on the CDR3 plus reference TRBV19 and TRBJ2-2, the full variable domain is DGGITQSPKYLFRKEGQNVTLSCEQNLNHDAMYWYRQDPGQGLRLIYYSQIVNDFQKGDIAEGYSVSREKKESFPLTVTSAQKNPTAFYLCASRQGVTGELFFGEGSRLTVL.

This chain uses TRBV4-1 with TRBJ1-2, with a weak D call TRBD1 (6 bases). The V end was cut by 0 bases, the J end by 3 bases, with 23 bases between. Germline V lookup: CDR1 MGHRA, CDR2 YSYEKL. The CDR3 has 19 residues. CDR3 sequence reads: CASSQDSGSGGPHDYGYTF. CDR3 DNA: TGCGCCAGCAGCCAAGATTCCGGGTCGGGGGGGCCACATGACTATGGCTACACCTTC.

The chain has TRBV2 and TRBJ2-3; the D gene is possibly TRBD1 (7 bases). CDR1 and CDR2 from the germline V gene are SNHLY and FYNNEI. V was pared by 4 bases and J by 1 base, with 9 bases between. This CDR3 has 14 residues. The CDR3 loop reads CASSGGTGTDTQYF. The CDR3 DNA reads TGTGCCAGCAGTGGCGGGACAGGCACAGATACGCAGTATTTT.

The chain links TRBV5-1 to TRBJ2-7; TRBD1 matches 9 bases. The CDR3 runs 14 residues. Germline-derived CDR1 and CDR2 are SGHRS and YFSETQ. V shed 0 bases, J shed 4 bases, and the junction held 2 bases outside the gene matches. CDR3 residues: CASSLATGGYEQYF. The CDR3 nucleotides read TGCGCCAGCAGCTTGGCGACAGGGGGATACGAGCAGTACTTC. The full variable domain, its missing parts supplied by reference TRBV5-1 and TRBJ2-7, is KAGVTQTPRYLIKTRGQQVTLSCSPISGHRSVSWYQQTPGQGLQFLFEYFSETQRNKGNFPGRFSGRQFSNSRSEMNVSTLELGDSALYLCASSLATGGYEQYFGPGTRLTVT.

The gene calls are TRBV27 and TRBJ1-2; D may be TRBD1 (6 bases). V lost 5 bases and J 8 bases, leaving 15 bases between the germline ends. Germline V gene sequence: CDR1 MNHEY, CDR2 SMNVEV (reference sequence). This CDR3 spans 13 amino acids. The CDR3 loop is CASSLTGLSGYTF. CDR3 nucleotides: TGTGCCAGCAGTCTCACAGGGCTTTCGGGCTACACCTTC.

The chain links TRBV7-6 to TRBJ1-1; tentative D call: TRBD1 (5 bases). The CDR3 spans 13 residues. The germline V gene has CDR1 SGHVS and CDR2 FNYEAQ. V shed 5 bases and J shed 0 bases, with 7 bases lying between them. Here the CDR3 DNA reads TGTGCCAGCAGCCCGACAGTGAACACTGAAGCTTTCTTT. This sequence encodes CASSPTVNTEAFF.

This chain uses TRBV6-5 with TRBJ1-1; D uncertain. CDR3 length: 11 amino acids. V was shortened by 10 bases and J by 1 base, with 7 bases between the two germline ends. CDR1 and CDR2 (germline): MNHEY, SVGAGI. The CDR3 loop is CAILANTEAFF. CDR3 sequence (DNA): TGTGCCATCTTGGCGAACACTGAAGCTTTCTTT.

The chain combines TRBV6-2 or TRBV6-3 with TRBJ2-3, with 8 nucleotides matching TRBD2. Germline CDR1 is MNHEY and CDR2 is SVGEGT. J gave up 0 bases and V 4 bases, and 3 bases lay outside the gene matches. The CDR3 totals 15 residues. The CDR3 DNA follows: TGTGCCAGCAGTTTAGCGGGGAGCAGCACAGATACGCAGTATTTT. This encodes CASSLAGSSTDTQYF.

CDR3 DNA sequence: TGTGCCAGCAGCCCCTGGACAGGGACCACCGGGGAGCTGTTTTTT. This encodes CASSPWTGTTGELFF. J is TRBJ2-2 and V is TRBV11-2; 8 bases are shared with TRBD1. J was trimmed by 4 bases and V by 5 bases; bases with no gene match: 6. There are 15 residues in the CDR3. The germline V gene has CDR1 SGHAT and CDR2 FQNNGV.

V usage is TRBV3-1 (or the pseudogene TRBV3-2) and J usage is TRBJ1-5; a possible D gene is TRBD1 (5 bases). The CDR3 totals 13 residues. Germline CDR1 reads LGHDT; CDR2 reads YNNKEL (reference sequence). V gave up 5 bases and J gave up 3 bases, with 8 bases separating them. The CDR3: CASSRGDNQPQHF. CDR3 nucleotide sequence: TGTGCCAGCAGCAGGGGCGACAATCAGCCCCAGCATTTT.

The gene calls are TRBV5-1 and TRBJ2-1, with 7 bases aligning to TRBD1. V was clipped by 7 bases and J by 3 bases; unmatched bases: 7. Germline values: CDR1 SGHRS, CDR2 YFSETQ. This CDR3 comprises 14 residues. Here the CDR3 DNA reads TGCGCCAGCGCCCCCCGGGACAGCTACAATGAGCAGTTCTTC. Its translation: CASAPRDSYNEQFF. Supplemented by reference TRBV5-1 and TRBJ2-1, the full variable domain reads KAGVTQTPRYLIKTRGQQVTLSCSPISGHRSVSWYQQTPGQGLQFLFEYFSETQRNKGNFPGRFSGRQFSNSRSEMNVSTLELGDSALYLCASAPRDSYNEQFFGPGTRLTVL.

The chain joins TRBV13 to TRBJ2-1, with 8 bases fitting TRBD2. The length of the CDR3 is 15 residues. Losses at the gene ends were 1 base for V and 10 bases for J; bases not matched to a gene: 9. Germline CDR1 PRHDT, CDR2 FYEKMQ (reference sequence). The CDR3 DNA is TGTGCCAGCAGCTTAGCTATAGCGGGGAATGAGGAGCAGTTCTTC. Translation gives CASSLAIAGNEEQFF.